These 17 T cell receptor beta chains came from one sample sequenced in a study of T cells after posttransplantation cyclophosphamide. The assay was immunoSEQ multiplex PCR, and TCRdb's table has in-frame clones only and misses some. The sample holds some 49,000 clones, about 90% seen once. The sequenced material came from PBMCs. The receptor source for this set is a woman aged 45 to 65 in good health and a related stem cell transplant donor.

The rearrangement joins TRBV4-2 to TRBJ2-7, with a tentative D call TRBD2 (6 bases). V lost 1 base, J lost 0 bases, and 16 bases lay in between. Germline lookup yields CDR1 LGHNA and CDR2 YNFKEQ. The CDR3 spans 17 residues. CDR3 residues: CASSQGSRDLHSYEQYF. The CDR3 nucleotides are TGTGCCAGCAGCCAAGGGAGCAGGGACTTACACTCCTACGAGCAGTACTTC.

CDR3 DNA: TGTGCCACCAGCAGAGTCGGGTCACCCCTCCACTTT. This codes for CATSRVGSPLHF. The J gene is TRBJ1-6, the V gene TRBV15; no reliable D call. From germline, CDR1 is LNHNV and CDR2 YYDKDF (reference sequence). This CDR3 contains 12 residues. V lost 1 base to trimming and J lost 10 bases, with 5 bases between them.

The CDR3 here is CASSYGLRGNTEAFF. CDR3 nucleotide sequence: TGTGCCAGCAGTTATGGGCTAAGGGGGAACACTGAAGCTTTCTTT. The chain joins TRBV6-5 to TRBJ1-1, with TRBD1 as a possible D gene (5 bases). The CDR3 is 15 amino acids. Germline assignment: CDR1 MNHEY and CDR2 SVGAGI. Trimming took 3 bases from V and 1 from J, leaving 12 bases between them.

This chain joins TRBV6-6 and TRBJ1-6; D is uncertain. This CDR3 spans 14 amino acids. The V gene lost 2 bases and the J gene lost 7 bases, with 9 bases spanning the gap. CDR1 MNHNY and CDR2 SVGAGI come from the germline V gene (reference sequence). The CDR3 DNA reads as TGTGCCAGCAGTTACCCCGCAGGAAATTCACCCCTCCACTTT. Translating it yields CASSYPAGNSPLHF.

The chain uses TRBV30 and TRBJ1-6; a possible D gene is TRBD1 (5 bases). This CDR3 has 15 residues. The V gene lost 1 base and the J gene lost 5 bases, with 12 bases spanning the gap. The germline V gene has CDR1 GTSNPN and CDR2 SVGIG (reference sequence). CDR3 bases: TGTGCCTGGAGTGGGGAGGGACGCAATAATTCACCCCTCCACTTT. This codes for CAWSGEGRNNSPLHF.

The chain combines TRBV7-8 with TRBJ2-5; D not resolved. The V end lost 2 bases, the J end lost 5 bases, and 9 bases lay between the germline ends. There are 13 residues in the CDR3. Germline lookup yields CDR1 SGHVS and CDR2 FQNEAQ. CDR3 sequence: CASSLTEYETQYF. CDR3 sequence (DNA): TGTGCCAGCAGCTTAACGGAGTATGAGACCCAGTACTTC.

The genes are TRBV5-1 and TRBJ1-2, with D perhaps TRBD1 (5 bases). The CDR3 extends over 12 amino acids. The V end was cut by 4 bases, the J end by 5 bases, with 9 bases between. Germline V gives CDR1 SGHRS, CDR2 YFSETQ. CDR3 in DNA: TGCGCCAGCAGCCCGGAGGGGTATGGCTACACCTTC. The encoded protein is CASSPEGYGYTF.

The chain combines TRBV15 with TRBJ1-6; TRBD1 aligns across 9 bases. The CDR3 sequence is 19 residues long. Germline V gene sequence: CDR1 LNHNV, CDR2 YYDKDF (reference sequence). J lost 6 bases, V lost 1 base, and 13 bases had no gene match. CDR3 bases: TGTGCCACCAGCAGAGGGATGGTACAGGGGGCGCGACGTAATTCACCCCTCCACTTT. Protein sequence: CATSRGMVQGARRNSPLHF.

The V call is TRBV13, the J call TRBJ2-3, with TRBD2 matching 8 bases. Germline lookup yields CDR1 PRHDT and CDR2 FYEKMQ (reference sequence). This CDR3 contains 15 residues. V shed 5 bases and J 1 base; nucleotides not matched to a gene: 5. In nucleotides, the CDR3 is TGTGCCAGCAGCATGGGACTAGAGGGCACAGATACGCAGTATTTT. This encodes CASSMGLEGTDTQYF.

This clone appeared once. DNA of the CDR3: TGTGCCAGCAGCCTATGGGGGGGGCAGGACACTGAAGCTTTCTTT. Protein sequence: CASSLWGGQDTEAFF. The chain employs TRBV7-9 and TRBJ1-1; the D gene is possibly TRBD1 (6 bases). Germline lookup yields CDR1 SEHNR and CDR2 FQNEAQ (reference sequence). The CDR3 has 15 residues. V was trimmed by 5 bases and J by 3 bases, leaving 16 bases between them.

The chain uses TRBV6-6 and TRBJ1-6; a possible D gene is TRBD1 (5 bases). In germline, CDR1 is MNHNY, CDR2 SVGAGI (reference sequence). V was clipped by 0 bases and J by 10 bases, with 10 bases between them. The CDR3 extends over 14 amino acids. CDR3 amino acids: CASSYSQGNSPLHF. The DNA for the CDR3 is TGTGCCAGCAGTTACTCCCAGGGTAACTCACCCCTCCACTTT.

The genes are TRBV5-5 and TRBJ2-2, with D possibly TRBD1 on 5 matching bases. V was clipped by 4 bases and J by 6 bases, with 16 bases between them. Germline CDR1 and CDR2: SGHKS and YYEKEE (reference sequence). The CDR3 spans 15 residues. The CDR3 nucleotides are TGTGCCAGCAGCCAGATGACATTAGGGGCCGGGGAGCTGTTTTTT. It translates to CASSQMTLGAGELFF.

There are a few counts of this clone. The V gene is TRBV10-2, the J gene TRBJ1-1, with 8 positions matching TRBD1. Germline lookup yields CDR1 WSHSY and CDR2 SAAADI. V dropped 6 bases and J dropped 1; count of bases not matched to a gene: 4. The CDR3 sequence is 14 residues long. The CDR3 DNA follows: TGCGCCAGCAGGGCCGGGACAGGGAACACTGAAGCTTTCTTT. Translating it yields CASRAGTGNTEAFF.

The gene calls are TRBV5-1 and TRBJ2-7; D is unclear. Germline V gene sequence: CDR1 SGHRS, CDR2 YFSETQ. The CDR3 loop spans 14 amino acids. V dropped 0 bases and J dropped 5 bases, with 12 bases sitting between them. In DNA, the CDR3 is TGCGCCAGCAGCTTGGCACAGTTTAGTCACGAGCAGTACTTC. Translated: CASSLAQFSHEQYF.

The count of this clone is one. J is TRBJ2-3 and V is TRBV4-1; TRBD1 matches 7 bases. This CDR3 is 16 amino acids long. Germline V gives CDR1 MGHRA, CDR2 YSYEKL. Unmatched junction bases numbered 7, after V lost 0 bases and J lost 4 bases. This CDR3 is CASSQDQGDRADTQYF. The CDR3 DNA follows: TGCGCCAGCAGCCAAGATCAGGGGGATAGGGCAGATACGCAGTATTTT.

The gene calls are TRBV7-9 and TRBJ2-2; D might be TRBD2 (5 bases). The CDR3 runs to 14 residues. V lost 1 base and J 11 bases, leaving 14 bases between the germline ends. CDR1 SEHNR and CDR2 FQNEAQ come from the germline V gene (reference sequence). CDR3 residues: CASSLGLVEVELFF. CDR3 nucleotides: TGTGCCAGCAGCTTAGGTTTGGTGGAGGTAGAGCTGTTTTTT. The entire variable domain, with the rest obtained from reference TRBV7-9 and TRBJ2-2, is as follows: DTGVSQNPRHKITKRGQNVTFRCDPISEHNRLYWYRQTLGQGPEFLTYFQNEAQLEKSRLLSDRFSAERPKGSFSTLEIQRTEQGDSAMYLCASSLGLVEVELFFGEGSRLTVL.

This clone was counted once. V and J are TRBV9 and TRBJ2-3, with 10 positions matching TRBD2. The CDR3 loop spans 16 amino acids. The germline gives CDR1 SGDLS, CDR2 YYNGEE. V was pared by 3 bases and J by 1 base, with 5 bases of the junction left unmatched. CDR3 nucleotide sequence: TGTGCCAGCAGCGCCGCTAGCGGGAGACGCACAGATACGCAGTATTTT. Translating gives CASSAASGRRTDTQYF. The full variable domain, in which reference TRBV9 and TRBJ2-3 provide the parts outside the CDR3, is DSGVTQTPKHLITATGQRVTLRCSPRSGDLSVYWYQQSLDQGLQFLIQYYNGEERAKGNILERFSAQQFPDLHSELNLSSLELGDSALYFCASSAASGRRTDTQYFGPGTRLTVL.